Below, one T cell receptor (beta chain) is given with its context. The entry originates in a study of blood T cell repertoires in COVID-19. Whole-study context: Collection of acute and convalescent COVID-19 samples took place in the United States, Italy and Spain. The analysed material was cDNA or gDNA that came from T cells, B-cell-depleted T cells, or PBMCs.

Trimming cost V 3 bases and J 2 bases; bases outside gene matches: 4. The CDR3 loop spans 15 amino acids. CDR1 and CDR2 from the germline V gene are SGHRS and YFSETQ. TCRdb's copy holds only in-frame clones and misses some; the assay was immunoSEQ multiplex PCR. The top ten hold about 5.3% of the sample, which has under 200,000 clones, roughly 80% seen once. Sequencing used PBMCs or T cells enriched from blood (not recorded which). The sequence derives from a woman in her thirties or forties with acute COVID-19. The rearrangement links TRBV5-1 to TRBJ2-3, with 9 bases that match TRBD1. The CDR3 loop is CASSSTGGPTDTQYF. The CDR3 coding sequence is TGCGCCAGCAGCTCTACAGGGGGCCCCACAGATACGCAGTATTTT. Using reference TRBV5-1 and TRBJ2-3 for the parts outside the CDR3, the full variable domain is KAGVTQTPRYLIKTRGQQVTLSCSPISGHRSVSWYQQTPGQGLQFLFEYFSETQRNKGNFPGRFSGRQFSNSRSEMNVSTLELGDSALYLCASSSTGGPTDTQYFGPGTRLTVL.